Presented here are 5 T cell receptor beta chains from one specimen sequenced in a study of cytomegalovirus exposure and HLA in healthy donors. PCR employed 60 Vbeta and 13 Jbeta primers. The method was immunoSEQ multiplex PCR; TCRdb's version includes in-frame clones alone and lacks a portion of them. This sample yields 170,000 or so clones, of which 86% are seen a single time; approximately 2% belongs to the top ten. Sequencing was done on a sample of PBMCs. The origin of the receptors is a young woman in good health and CMV-seronegative.

This clone was found a few times. The same CDR3 is also encoded by other DNA sequences in this sample. The chain recombines TRBV6-5 with TRBJ1-3; 8 bases are shared with TRBD1. Losses at the gene ends were 4 bases for V and 1 base for J; bases not matched to a gene: 3. The CDR3 loop spans 15 amino acids. The germline gives CDR1 MNHEY, CDR2 SVGAGI. CDR3 amino acids: CASSLDRASGNTIYF. The CDR3, as DNA: TGTGCCAGCAGTTTGGACAGGGCATCTGGAAACACCATATATTTT.

The J gene is TRBJ1-1, the V gene TRBV28; 8 positions match TRBD1. The CDR3 has 15 residues. With V trimmed by 2 bases and J by 10 bases, 12 bases remained unmatched. From germline, CDR1 is MDHEN and CDR2 SYDVKM. CDR3 sequence reads: CASSLGGQEDVGAFF. The DNA for the CDR3 is TGTGCCAGCAGTTTAGGGGGACAGGAGGATGTAGGAGCTTTCTTT.

The chain uses TRBV5-4 and TRBJ1-2; tentative D call: TRBD1 (6 bases). V lost 1 base and J lost 7, with 14 bases in between. The CDR3 consists of 14 residues. The germline V gene has CDR1 SGHNT and CDR2 YYREEE (reference sequence). In DNA, the CDR3 is TGTGCCAGCAGCTTGCCCGTGGGGGCGGGTGGCTACACCTTC. Translating it yields CASSLPVGAGGYTF.

This chain uses TRBV23-1 with TRBJ1-5, with D uncertain. TRBV23-1 is an ORF; its function is uncertain. The V gene lost 7 bases and the J gene lost 15 bases, with 16 bases spanning the gap. The CDR3 covers 11 residues. CDR3 sequence reads: CASTCAFLLHF. For the CDR3, the DNA is TGCGCCAGCACCTGCGCCTTTTTGCTGCATTTT.

DNA of the CDR3: TGTGCCAGCACTTTCACAGGGGGCTCTGGAAACACCATATATTTT. Translated: CASTFTGGSGNTIYF. This chain links TRBV6-1 with TRBJ1-3, with 8 bases lining up with TRBD1. Germline values: CDR1 MNHNS, CDR2 SASEGT. This CDR3 has 15 residues. Trimming removed 7 bases from V and 0 bases from J; junction bases left unmatched: 5.